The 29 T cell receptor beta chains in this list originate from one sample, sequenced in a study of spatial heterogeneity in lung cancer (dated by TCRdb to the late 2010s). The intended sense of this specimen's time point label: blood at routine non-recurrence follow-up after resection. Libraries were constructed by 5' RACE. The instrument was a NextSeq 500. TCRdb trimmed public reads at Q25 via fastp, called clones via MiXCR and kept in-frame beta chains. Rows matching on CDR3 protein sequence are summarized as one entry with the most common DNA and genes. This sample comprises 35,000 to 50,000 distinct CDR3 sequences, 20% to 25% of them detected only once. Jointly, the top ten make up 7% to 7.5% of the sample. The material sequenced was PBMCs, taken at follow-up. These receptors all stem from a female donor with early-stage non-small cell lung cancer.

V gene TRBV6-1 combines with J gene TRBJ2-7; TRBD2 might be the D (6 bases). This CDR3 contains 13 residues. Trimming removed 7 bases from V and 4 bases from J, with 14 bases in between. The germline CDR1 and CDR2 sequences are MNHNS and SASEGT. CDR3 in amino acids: CASISSGYYEQYF. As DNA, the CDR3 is TGTGCCAGCATCAGTAGCGGTTATTACGAGCAGTACTTC.

DNA of the CDR3: TGTGCCAGCAGCTTCCGGAGCGGGGGTTCCTACGAGCAGTACGTC. This encodes CASSFRSGGSYEQYV. The chain carries TRBV7-2 and TRBJ2-7; 8 positions match TRBD2. The CDR3 extends over 15 amino acids. Germline V gene data show CDR1 as SGHTA and CDR2 as FQGNSA. Losses at the gene ends were 3 bases for V and 1 base for J; bases not matched to a gene: 5.

The CDR3 reads CASSGRGSATDTQYF. The CDR3 region has the DNA TGCGCCAGCAGCGGGCGCGGGAGTGCCACAGATACGCAGTATTTT. The gene calls are TRBV5-1 and TRBJ2-3, with 7 positions matching TRBD2. This CDR3 has 15 residues. V was pared by 4 bases and J by 2 bases, with 7 bases of the junction left unmatched. Germline CDR1 SGHRS, CDR2 YFSETQ. The whole variable domain, filled in from reference TRBV5-1 and TRBJ2-3, reads KAGVTQTPRYLIKTRGQQVTLSCSPISGHRSVSWYQQTPGQGLQFLFEYFSETQRNKGNFPGRFSGRQFSNSRSEMNVSTLELGDSALYLCASSGRGSATDTQYFGPGTRLTVL.

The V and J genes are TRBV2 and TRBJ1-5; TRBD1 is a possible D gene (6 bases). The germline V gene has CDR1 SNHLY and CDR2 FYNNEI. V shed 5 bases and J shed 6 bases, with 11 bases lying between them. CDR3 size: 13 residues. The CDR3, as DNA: TGTGCCAGCAGTCGGGACAAGGGTCAGCCCCAGCATTTT. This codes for CASSRDKGQPQHF.

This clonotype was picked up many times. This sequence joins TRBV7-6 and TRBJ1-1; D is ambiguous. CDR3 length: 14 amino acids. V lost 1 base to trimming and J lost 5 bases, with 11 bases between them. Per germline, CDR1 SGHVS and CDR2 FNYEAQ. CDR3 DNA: TGTGCCAGCAGCTTAGGGTCGGTGGAGACTGAAGCTTTCTTT. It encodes CASSLGSVETEAFF.

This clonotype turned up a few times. CDR3 sequence (DNA): TGTGCCAGCAGCTTAGGACGAGCGGCGGATACGCAGTATTTT. Translating gives CASSLGRAADTQYF. The rearrangement links TRBV7-3 to TRBJ2-3, with a possible D match to TRBD2 (5 bases). Between the trimmed V and J ends, which lost 2 bases and 6 bases, there was a span of 12 bases. Germline CDR1 SGHTA, CDR2 FQGTGA. This CDR3 is 14 amino acids long.

The CDR3: CSVEGRPMNTEAFF. The CDR3 DNA follows: TGCAGCGTTGAGGGCAGGCCCATGAACACTGAAGCTTTCTTT. J is TRBJ1-1 and V is TRBV29-1; D remains unclear. The CDR3 has 14 residues. The V gene lost 3 bases and the J gene lost 0 bases, with 11 bases spanning the gap. Germline V gene lookup returns CDR1 SQVTM and CDR2 ANQGSEA.

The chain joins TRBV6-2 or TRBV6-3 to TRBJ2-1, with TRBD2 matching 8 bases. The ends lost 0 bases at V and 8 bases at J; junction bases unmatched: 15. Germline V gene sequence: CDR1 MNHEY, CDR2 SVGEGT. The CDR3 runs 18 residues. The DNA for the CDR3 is TGTGCCAGCAGTTACTCGGACCGAACGGGAGGGTCGGAGTATGAGCAGTTCTTC. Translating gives CASSYSDRTGGSEYEQFF.

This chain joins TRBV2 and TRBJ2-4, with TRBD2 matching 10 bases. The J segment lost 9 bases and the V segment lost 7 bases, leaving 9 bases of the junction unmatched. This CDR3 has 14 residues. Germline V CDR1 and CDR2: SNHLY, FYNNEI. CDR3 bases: TGTGCCAGCATGAATCTAGCGGGAGAGGGCATTCAGTACTTC. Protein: CASMNLAGEGIQYF.

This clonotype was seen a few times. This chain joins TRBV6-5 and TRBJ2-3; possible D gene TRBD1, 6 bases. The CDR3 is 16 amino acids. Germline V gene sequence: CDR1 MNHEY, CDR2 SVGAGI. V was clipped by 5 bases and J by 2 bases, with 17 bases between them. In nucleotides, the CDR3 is TGTGCCAGCAGTATAAACAGGGATAGATTCACAGATACGCAGTATTTT. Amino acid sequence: CASSINRDRFTDTQYF.

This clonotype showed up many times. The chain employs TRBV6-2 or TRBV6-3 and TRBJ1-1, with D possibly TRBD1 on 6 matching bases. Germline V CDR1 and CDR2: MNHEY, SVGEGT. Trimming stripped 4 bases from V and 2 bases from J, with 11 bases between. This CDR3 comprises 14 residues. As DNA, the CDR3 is TGTGCCAGCAGTTGGGACGGGGGCAACACTGAAGCTTTCTTT. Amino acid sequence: CASSWDGGNTEAFF.

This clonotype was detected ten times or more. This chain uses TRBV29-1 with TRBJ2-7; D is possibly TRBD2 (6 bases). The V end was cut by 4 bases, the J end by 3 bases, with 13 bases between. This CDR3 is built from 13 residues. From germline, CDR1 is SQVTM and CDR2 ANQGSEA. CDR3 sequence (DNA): TGCAGCGTTGTTGTAGGGGAGGACTACGAGCAGTACTTC. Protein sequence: CSVVVGEDYEQYF.

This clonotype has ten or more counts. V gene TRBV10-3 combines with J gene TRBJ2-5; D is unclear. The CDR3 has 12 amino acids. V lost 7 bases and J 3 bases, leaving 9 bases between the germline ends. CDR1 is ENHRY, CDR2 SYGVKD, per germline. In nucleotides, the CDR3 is TGTGCCATCAAAGGGCTGGAAGAGACCCAGTACTTC. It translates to CAIKGLEETQYF.

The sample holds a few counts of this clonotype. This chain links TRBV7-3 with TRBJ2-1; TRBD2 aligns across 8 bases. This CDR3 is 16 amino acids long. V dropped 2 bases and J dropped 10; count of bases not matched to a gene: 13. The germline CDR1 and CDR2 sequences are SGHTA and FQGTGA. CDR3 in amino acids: CASSLQSGSRRDEQFF. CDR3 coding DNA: TGTGCCAGCAGCTTACAAAGCGGGAGTAGGAGAGACGAGCAGTTCTTC.

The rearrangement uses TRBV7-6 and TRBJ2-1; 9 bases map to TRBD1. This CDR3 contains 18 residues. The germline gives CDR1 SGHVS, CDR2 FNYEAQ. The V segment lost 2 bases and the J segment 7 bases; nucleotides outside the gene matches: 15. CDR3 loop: CASSLLISGTGLKNEQFF. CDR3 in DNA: TGTGCCAGCAGCTTACTCATCTCCGGGACAGGGCTAAAGAATGAGCAGTTCTTC.

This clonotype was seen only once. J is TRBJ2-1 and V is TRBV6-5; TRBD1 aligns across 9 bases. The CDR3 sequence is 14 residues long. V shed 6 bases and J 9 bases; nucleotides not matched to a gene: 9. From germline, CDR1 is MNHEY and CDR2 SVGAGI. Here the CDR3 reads CASSTQGAGSEQFF. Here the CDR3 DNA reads TGTGCCAGCAGCACACAGGGGGCAGGTTCTGAGCAGTTCTTC.

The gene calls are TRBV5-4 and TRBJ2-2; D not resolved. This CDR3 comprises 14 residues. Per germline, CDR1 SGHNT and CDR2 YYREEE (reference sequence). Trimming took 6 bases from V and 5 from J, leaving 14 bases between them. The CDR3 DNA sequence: TGTGCCAGCACCCTTGGAAAGGGAACCGGGGAGCTGTTTTTT. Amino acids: CASTLGKGTGELFF.

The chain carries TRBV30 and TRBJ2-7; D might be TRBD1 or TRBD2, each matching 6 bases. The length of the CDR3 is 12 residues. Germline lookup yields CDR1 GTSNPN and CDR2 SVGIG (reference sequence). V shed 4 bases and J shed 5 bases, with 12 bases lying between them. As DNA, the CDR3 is TGTGCCTGGACCCCGGGGGCCCACGAGCAGTACTTC. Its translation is CAWTPGAHEQYF.

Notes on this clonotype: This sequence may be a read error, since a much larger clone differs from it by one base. The CDR3 here is CATAGWTPQETQYF. In DNA, the CDR3 is TGTGCCACCGCGGGGTGGACCCCTCAAGAGACCCAGTACTTC. This chain links TRBV10-3 with TRBJ2-5; weak D call: TRBD2 (6 bases). CDR1 is ENHRY and CDR2 is SYGVKD in the germline V gene. With 10 bases removed from V and 2 bases from J, the gap between germline ends came to 17 bases. This CDR3 spans 14 amino acids.

The CDR3 here is CASSVELRGDTQYF. In DNA form, the CDR3 reads TGTGCCAGCAGCGTAGAACTCCGGGGAGATACGCAGTATTTT. The rearrangement joins TRBV9 to TRBJ2-3; a possible D gene is TRBD2 (5 bases). Deletions cut 0 bases from V and 5 bases from J, with 10 bases between. CDR1 and CDR2 from the germline V gene are SGDLS and YYNGEE. CDR3 length: 14 residues. The whole variable domain, remainder taken from reference TRBV9 and TRBJ2-3, is DSGVTQTPKHLITATGQRVTLRCSPRSGDLSVYWYQQSLDQGLQFLIQYYNGEERAKGNILERFSAQQFPDLHSELNLSSLELGDSALYFCASSVELRGDTQYFGPGTRLTVL.

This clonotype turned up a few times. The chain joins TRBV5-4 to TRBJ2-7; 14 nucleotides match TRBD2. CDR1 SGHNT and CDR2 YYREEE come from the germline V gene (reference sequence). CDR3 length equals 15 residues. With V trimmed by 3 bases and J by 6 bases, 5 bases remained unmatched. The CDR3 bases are TGTGCCAGCAGCTCCGGACTAGCGGGAGGACTCGAGCAGTACTTC. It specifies CASSSGLAGGLEQYF.

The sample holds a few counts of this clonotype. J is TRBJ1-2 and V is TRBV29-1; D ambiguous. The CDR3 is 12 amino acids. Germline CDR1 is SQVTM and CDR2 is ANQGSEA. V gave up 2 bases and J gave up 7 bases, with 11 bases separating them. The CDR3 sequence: CSVEKRLSGYTF. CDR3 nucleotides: TGCAGCGTTGAAAAACGGTTGTCTGGCTACACCTTC. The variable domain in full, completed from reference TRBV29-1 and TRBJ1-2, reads SAVISQKPSRDICQRGTSLTIQCQVDSQVTMMFWYRQQPGQSLTLIATANQGSEATYESGFVIDKFPISRPNLTFSTLTVSNMSPEDSSIYLCSVEKRLSGYTFGSGTRLTVV.

The CDR3 nucleotides read TGTGCCAGTAGTGCGGGGATGAACACTGAAGCTTTCTTT. It encodes CASSAGMNTEAFF. The gene calls are TRBV19 and TRBJ1-1; D is ambiguous. The CDR3 extends over 13 amino acids. V was shortened by 5 bases and J by 0 bases, with 7 bases between the two germline ends. Germline CDR1 reads LNHDA; CDR2 reads SQIVND (reference sequence).

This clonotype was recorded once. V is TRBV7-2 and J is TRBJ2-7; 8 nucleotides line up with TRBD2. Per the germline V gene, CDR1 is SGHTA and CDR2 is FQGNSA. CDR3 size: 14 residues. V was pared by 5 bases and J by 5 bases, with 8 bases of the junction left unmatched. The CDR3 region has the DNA TGTGCCAGCAGCCTCTCAGCGGGAGCAAACGAGCAGTACTTC. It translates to CASSLSAGANEQYF.

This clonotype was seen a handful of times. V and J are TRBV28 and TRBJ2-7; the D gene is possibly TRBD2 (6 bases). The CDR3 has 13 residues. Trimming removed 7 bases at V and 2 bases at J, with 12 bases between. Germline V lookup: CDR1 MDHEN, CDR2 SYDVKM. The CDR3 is CASNTPGAYEQYF. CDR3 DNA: TGTGCCAGCAATACACCGGGGGCCTACGAGCAGTACTTC.

CDR3 coding DNA: TGTGCCAGCAGTTCCACTTCCGGGGGCGCCGAACGACCTTTCTTT. Its protein product is CASSSTSGGAERPFF. This chain uses TRBV6-6 with TRBJ1-1; weak D call: TRBD1 (6 bases). This CDR3 comprises 15 residues. Trimming stripped 4 bases from V and 12 bases from J, with 24 bases between. Germline V gene lookup returns CDR1 MNHNY and CDR2 SVGAGI (reference sequence).

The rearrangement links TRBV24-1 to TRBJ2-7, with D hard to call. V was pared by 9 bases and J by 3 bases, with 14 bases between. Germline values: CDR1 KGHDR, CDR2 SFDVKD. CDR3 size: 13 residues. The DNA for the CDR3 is TGTGCCACCCTTCCACCTACCCTCTACGAGCAGTACGTC. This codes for CATLPPTLYEQYV.

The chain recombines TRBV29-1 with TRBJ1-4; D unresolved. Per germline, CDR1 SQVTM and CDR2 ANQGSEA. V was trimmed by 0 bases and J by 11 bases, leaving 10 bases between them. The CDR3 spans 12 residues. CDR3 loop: CSVEDPRLKLFF. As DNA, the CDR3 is TGCAGCGTTGAAGATCCTAGGCTCAAACTGTTTTTT.

The CDR3 nucleotides read TGTGCCAGCAGTGAAAGCTGGCCCAACAAGAGGTACAATGAGCAGTTCTTC. This codes for CASSESWPNKRYNEQFF. V is TRBV25-1 and J is TRBJ2-1; no definite D call. Trimming pared 2 bases from V and 4 bases from J, leaving 18 bases between. CDR1 is MGHDK, CDR2 SYGVNS, per germline. The CDR3 covers 17 residues.